The 15 T cell receptor beta chains given below trace back to one sample, sequenced in a study of blood T cell repertoires in COVID-19. Data came from immunoSEQ multiplex PCR; TCRdb stores just in-frame clones and leaves some out. The sample lists around 300,000 clones, about 87% seen once, with roughly 3.9% in the top ten. Sequencing was carried out using peripheral blood. These receptors were obtained from a middle-aged woman with acute or convalescent COVID-19.

This clone occurred once. The V and J genes are TRBV6-1 and TRBJ1-3, with D maybe TRBD1 (6 bases). Trimming took off 2 bases at V and 4 bases at J, with 15 bases between the two ends. The germline gives CDR1 MNHNS, CDR2 SASEGT. This CDR3 is built from 16 residues. The CDR3 protein is CASSEFQGLLGNTIYF. The CDR3 coding sequence is TGTGCCAGCAGTGAATTCCAGGGGCTACTCGGAAACACCATATATTTT.

The V and J genes are TRBV13 and TRBJ1-1; 7 nucleotides match TRBD1. The germline V gene encodes CDR1 PRHDT and CDR2 FYEKMQ (reference sequence). Losses at the gene ends were 4 bases for V and 4 bases for J; bases not matched to a gene: 6. This CDR3 region has 14 residues. CDR3: CASSSRTGPTEAFF. CDR3 nucleotide sequence: TGTGCCAGCAGCTCTAGGACAGGTCCCACTGAAGCTTTCTTT.

The chain links TRBV24-1 to TRBJ2-1, with D unclear. Germline V gene lookup returns CDR1 KGHDR and CDR2 SFDVKD. The V and J ends lost 1 base and 6 bases respectively, with 9 bases between them. The CDR3 is made up of 14 amino acids. The CDR3 nucleotides are TGTGCCACCAGTGATTTCTGGAGCTCCAATGAGCAGTTCTTC. It codes for CATSDFWSSNEQFF.

The chain couples TRBV7-2 to TRBJ1-6; 7 nucleotides line up with TRBD1. CDR3 length: 14 amino acids. The germline V gene encodes CDR1 SGHTA and CDR2 FQGNSA. V was pared by 4 bases and J by 6 bases, with 3 bases of the junction left unmatched. In nucleotides, the CDR3 is TGTGCCAGCAGCTCACAGGGGCCTAATTCACCCCTCCACTTT. Amino acid sequence: CASSSQGPNSPLHF.

About this clone: The junction departs from the called germline gene at one end, perhaps through a read error. The chain uses TRBV11-2 and TRBJ1-2, with 7 positions matching TRBD1. The CDR3 runs to 14 residues. Germline lookup yields CDR1 SGHAT and CDR2 FQNNGV. The CDR3 coding sequence is TGTGCCAGCAGTACAGGGGTTAGCTGGCGTCGGGGGATCTTC. This translates into CASSTGVSWRRGIF.

The chain links TRBV30 to TRBJ1-5; D gene uncertain. The germline V and J ends were trimmed by 2 bases and 4 bases, with 6 bases remaining between them. CDR3 size: 12 residues. Germline V lookup: CDR1 GTSNPN, CDR2 SVGIG (reference sequence). The CDR3 reads CAWSPPNQPQHF. The CDR3 region has the DNA TGTGCCTGGAGTCCCCCGAATCAGCCCCAGCATTTT.

This clone was detected a few times. CDR3 sequence: CASSPQGAGTEAFF. The CDR3, as DNA: TGTGCCAGCAGCCCTCAGGGGGCCGGAACTGAAGCTTTCTTT. The chain couples TRBV3-1 (or the pseudogene TRBV3-2) to TRBJ1-1, with TRBD1 matching 8 bases. The CDR3 length is 14 residues. Germline V gene data show CDR1 as LGHDT and CDR2 as YNNKEL (reference sequence). Trimming at V came to 4 bases and at J to 5 bases, leaving 6 bases not matched to a gene.

The V gene is TRBV20-1, the J gene TRBJ1-1; possible D gene TRBD1, 5 bases. The CDR3 is 11 amino acids. Germline V gene sequence: CDR1 DFQATT, CDR2 SNEGSKA (reference sequence). V shed 2 bases and J shed 7 bases, with 8 bases lying between them. The CDR3 reads CSARRGYEAFF. The CDR3 coding sequence is TGCAGTGCTAGACGGGGGTATGAAGCTTTCTTT.

V is TRBV14 and J is TRBJ2-4, with D unclear. This CDR3 region has 12 residues. V lost 1 base and J 7 bases, leaving 5 bases between the germline ends. CDR1 and CDR2 from the germline V gene are SGHDN and FVKESK. CDR3 residues: CASSQASNIQYF. CDR3 DNA: TGTGCCAGCAGCCAAGCATCCAACATTCAGTACTTC. The full variable domain, rest sourced from reference TRBV14 and TRBJ2-4, is EAGVTQFPSHSVIEKGQTVTLRCDPISGHDNLYWYRRVMGKEIKFLLHFVKESKQDESGMPNNRFLAERTGGTYSTLKVQPAELEDSGVYFCASSQASNIQYFGAGTRLSVL.

The rearrangement joins TRBV27 to TRBJ2-1; 10 bases map to TRBD2. The CDR3 has 15 amino acids. V gave up 5 bases and J gave up 3 bases; unmatched junction bases: 4. Germline V gene sequence: CDR1 MNHEY, CDR2 SMNVEV (reference sequence). CDR3 sequence: CASSIAGGLYNEQFF. For the CDR3, the DNA is TGTGCCAGCAGTATAGCGGGGGGCCTCTACAATGAGCAGTTCTTC.

This chain connects TRBV21-1 to TRBJ2-7; the table's TRBD1 call for D was not verified on the DNA. TRBV21-1 is a known pseudogene. The CDR3 runs 15 residues. CDR3 in amino acids: CASRLTGPDSYEQYV. The CDR3 DNA follows: TGTGCCAGCAGACTGACAGGTCCTGACTCCTACGAGCAGTACGTC.

The chain carries TRBV15 and TRBJ1-1; 10 nucleotides align to TRBD1. Unmatched junction bases numbered 11, after V lost 4 bases and J lost 3 bases. The germline V gene encodes CDR1 LNHNV and CDR2 YYDKDF (reference sequence). The CDR3 length is 17 residues. In DNA, the CDR3 is TGTGCCACCAGCATGGACAGGGGGATCCCTGTGGACACTGAAGCTTTCTTT. This encodes CATSMDRGIPVDTEAFF.

The gene calls are TRBV4-1 and TRBJ2-7; the D is unclear. CDR3 length equals 15 residues. Germline V gene sequence: CDR1 MGHRA, CDR2 YSYEKL. Trimming removed 0 bases from V and 0 bases from J, with 9 bases in between. The CDR3 nucleotides are TGCGCCAGCAGCCAAGATTACAGCTTCTCCTACGAGCAGTACGTC. Its translation: CASSQDYSFSYEQYV.

The chain employs TRBV7-3 and TRBJ2-1; a possible D gene is TRBD2 (6 bases). The CDR3 loop spans 15 amino acids. The V end lost 5 bases, the J end lost 4 bases, and 15 bases lay between the germline ends. Germline loops: CDR1 SGHTA, CDR2 FQGTGA. As DNA, the CDR3 is TGTGCCAGCAGCCCCACAGCGGGCACTTACAATGAGCAGTTCTTC. This codes for CASSPTAGTYNEQFF.

This clone was found once. The CDR3 nucleotides are TGTGCCAGTAGAGGGGGACAGGGGTACAATGAGCAGTTCTTC. This sequence encodes CASRGGQGYNEQFF. The chain combines TRBV19 with TRBJ2-1; TRBD1 aligns across 10 bases. CDR3 size: 14 residues. The ends lost 6 bases at V and 4 bases at J; junction bases unmatched: 3. Germline V gene data show CDR1 as LNHDA and CDR2 as SQIVND (reference sequence).